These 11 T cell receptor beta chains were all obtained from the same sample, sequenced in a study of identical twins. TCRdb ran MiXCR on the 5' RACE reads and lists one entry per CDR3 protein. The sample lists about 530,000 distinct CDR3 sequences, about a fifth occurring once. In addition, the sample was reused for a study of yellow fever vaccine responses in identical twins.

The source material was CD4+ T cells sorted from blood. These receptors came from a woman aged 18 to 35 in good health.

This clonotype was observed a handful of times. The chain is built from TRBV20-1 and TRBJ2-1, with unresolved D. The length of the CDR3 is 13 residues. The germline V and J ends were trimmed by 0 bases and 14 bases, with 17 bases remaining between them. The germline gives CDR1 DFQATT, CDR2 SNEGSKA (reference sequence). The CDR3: CSARDGAWLVEFF. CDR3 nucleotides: TGCAGTGCTAGAGATGGAGCTTGGCTGGTGGAGTTCTTC.

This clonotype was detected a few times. The CDR3 protein is CASSQDYWGAEQYV. Written as DNA, the CDR3 is TGTGCCAGCAGCCAAGATTACTGGGGGGCCGAGCAGTACGTC. The chain links TRBV14 to TRBJ2-7; tentatively, D is TRBD1 or TRBD2 (6 bases each). The V gene's germline CDR1 is SGHDN and CDR2 FVKESK. V gave up 0 bases and J gave up 6 bases, with 12 bases separating them. CDR3 length: 14 amino acids.

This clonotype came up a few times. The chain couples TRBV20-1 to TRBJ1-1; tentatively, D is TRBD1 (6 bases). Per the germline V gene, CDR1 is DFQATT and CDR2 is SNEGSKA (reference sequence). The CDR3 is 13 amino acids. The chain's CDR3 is CRAAYRVWTEAFF. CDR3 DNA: TGCAGAGCTGCTTACAGGGTTTGGACTGAAGCTTTCTTT.

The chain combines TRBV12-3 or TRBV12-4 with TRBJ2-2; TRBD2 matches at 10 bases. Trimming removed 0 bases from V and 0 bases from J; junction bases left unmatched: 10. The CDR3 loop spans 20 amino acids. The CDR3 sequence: CASSLALRLAGAPNTGELFF. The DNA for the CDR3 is TGTGCCAGCAGTTTAGCCCTTAGGCTAGCGGGGGCCCCGAACACCGGGGAGCTGTTTTTT.

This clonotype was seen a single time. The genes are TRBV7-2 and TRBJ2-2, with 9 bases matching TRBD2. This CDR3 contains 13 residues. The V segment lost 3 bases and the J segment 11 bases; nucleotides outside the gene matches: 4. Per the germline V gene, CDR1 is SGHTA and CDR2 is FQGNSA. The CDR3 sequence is CASSFRLAAELFF. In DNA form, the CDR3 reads TGTGCCAGCAGCTTTCGACTAGCGGCCGAGCTGTTTTTT.

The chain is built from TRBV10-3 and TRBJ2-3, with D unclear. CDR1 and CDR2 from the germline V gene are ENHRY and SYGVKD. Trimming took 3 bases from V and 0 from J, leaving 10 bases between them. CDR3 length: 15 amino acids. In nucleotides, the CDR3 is TGTGCCATCAGTGACCTAACCAGGAGCACAGATACGCAGTATTTT. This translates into CAISDLTRSTDTQYF.

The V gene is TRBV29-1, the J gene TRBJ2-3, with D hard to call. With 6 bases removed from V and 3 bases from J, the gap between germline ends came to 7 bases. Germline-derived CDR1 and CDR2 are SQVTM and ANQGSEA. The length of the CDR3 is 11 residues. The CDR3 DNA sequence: TGCAGCGTCGGAGAAACAGATACGCAGTATTTT. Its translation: CSVGETDTQYF.

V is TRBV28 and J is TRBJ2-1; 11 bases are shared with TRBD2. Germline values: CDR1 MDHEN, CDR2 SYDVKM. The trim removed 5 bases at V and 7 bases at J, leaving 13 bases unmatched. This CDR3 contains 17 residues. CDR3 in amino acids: CASSPGLAANLGNEQFF. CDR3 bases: TGTGCCAGCAGTCCGGGACTAGCGGCCAACCTGGGAAATGAGCAGTTCTTC.

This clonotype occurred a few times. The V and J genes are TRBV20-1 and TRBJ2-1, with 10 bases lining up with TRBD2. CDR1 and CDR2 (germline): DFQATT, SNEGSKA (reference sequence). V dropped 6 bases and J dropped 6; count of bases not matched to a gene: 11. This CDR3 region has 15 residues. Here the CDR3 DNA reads TGCAGTGCGCTGACCGGGACTAGCGTGGGCAATGAGCAGTTCTTC. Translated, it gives CSALTGTSVGNEQFF.

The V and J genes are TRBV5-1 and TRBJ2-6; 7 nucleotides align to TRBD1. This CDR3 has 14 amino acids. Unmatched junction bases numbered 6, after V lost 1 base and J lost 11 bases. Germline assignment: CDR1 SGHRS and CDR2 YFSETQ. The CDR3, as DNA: TGCGCCAGCAGCTTGACGACAGGGTTTTACGTCCTGACTTTC. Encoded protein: CASSLTTGFYVLTF.

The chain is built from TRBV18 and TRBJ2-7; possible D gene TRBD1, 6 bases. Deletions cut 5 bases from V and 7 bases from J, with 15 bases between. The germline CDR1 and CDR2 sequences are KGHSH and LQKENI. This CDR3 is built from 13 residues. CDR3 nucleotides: TGTGCCAGCTCAACACAGGGTTTCCGGGAGCAGTACGTC. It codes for CASSTQGFREQYV.